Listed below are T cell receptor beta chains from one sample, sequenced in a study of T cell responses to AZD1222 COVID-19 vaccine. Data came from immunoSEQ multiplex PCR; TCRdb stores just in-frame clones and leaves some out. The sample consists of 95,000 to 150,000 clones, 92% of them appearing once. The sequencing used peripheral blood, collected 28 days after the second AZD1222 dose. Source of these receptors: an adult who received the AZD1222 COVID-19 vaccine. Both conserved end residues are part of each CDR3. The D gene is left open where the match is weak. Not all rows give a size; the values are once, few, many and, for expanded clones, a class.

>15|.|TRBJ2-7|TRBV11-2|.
TGTGCCAGCAGCTTAGAGGCCCCTTCAGGGTACGAGCAGTACTTC
CASSLEAPSGYEQYF
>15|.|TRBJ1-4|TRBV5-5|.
TGTGCCAGCAGCAAAAGACAGCTAACTAATGAAAAACTGTTTTTT
CASSKRQLTNEKLFF
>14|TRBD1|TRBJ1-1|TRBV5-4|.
TGTGCCAGCAGCCCCGGACAGGGTGGAGCTGAAGCTTTCTTT
CASSPGQGGAEAFF
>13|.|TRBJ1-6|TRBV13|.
TGTGCCAGCAGCGGGGACGTGGCGTCACCCCTCCACTTT
CASSGDVASPLHF
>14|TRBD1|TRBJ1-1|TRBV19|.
TGTGCCAGTAGTATGACAGGGGGCCGGACTGAAGCTTTCTTT
CASSMTGGRTEAFF
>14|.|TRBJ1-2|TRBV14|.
TGTGCCAGCAGTGAGAACTGGGGTAACTATGGCTACACCTTC
CASSENWGNYGYTF
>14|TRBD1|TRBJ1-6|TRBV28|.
TGTGCCAGCAGTTTCGAGGGGGCAATTTCACCCCTCCACTTT
CASSFEGAISPLHF
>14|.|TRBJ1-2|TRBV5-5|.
TGTGCCAGCAGCTTGCCCGGGGGCGCGGAAGGCTACACCTTC
CASSLPGGAEGYTF
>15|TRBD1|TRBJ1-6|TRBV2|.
TGTGCCAGCAGTGGGCAGGGGGCCGGGAATTCACCCCTCCACTTT
CASSGQGAGNSPLHF
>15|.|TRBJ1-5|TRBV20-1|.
TGCAGTGCTAGTTGGACAGCTGCTAGCAATCAGCCCCAGCATTTT
CSASWTAASNQPQHF
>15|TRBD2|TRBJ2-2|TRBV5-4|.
TGTGCCACACGTCGTCTCCTAGCGGACACCGGGGAGCTGTTTTTT
CATRRLLADTGELFF
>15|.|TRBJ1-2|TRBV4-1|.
TGCGCCAGCAGCCTGGGAGCCCGATCTAACTATGGCTACACCTTC
CASSLGARSNYGYTF
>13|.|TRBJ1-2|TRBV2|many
TGTGCCAGCAGTGAGGAGGCGGACTATGGCTACACCTTC
CASSEEADYGYTF
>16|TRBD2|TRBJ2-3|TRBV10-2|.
TGCGCCAGCAAAACCGGGAGGGGGATGGGAGTTTGGACGCAGTATTTT
CASKTGRGMGVWTQYF
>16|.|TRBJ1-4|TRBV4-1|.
TGCGCCAGCAGCCCCGGGCAGGGGCCCACTAATGAAAAACTGTTTTTT
CASSPGQGPTNEKLFF
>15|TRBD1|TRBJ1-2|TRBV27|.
TGTGCCAGCAGTTTACCGGACAGGGGTAACTATGGCTACACCTTC
CASSLPDRGNYGYTF
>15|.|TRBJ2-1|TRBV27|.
TGTGCCAGCAGCGCATACACCGAGCCGTACAATGAGCAGTTCTTC
CASSAYTEPYNEQFF
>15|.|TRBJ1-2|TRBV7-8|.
TGTGCCAGCAGCGGGAGGGACGGAGCTAACTATGGCTACACCTTC
CASSGRDGANYGYTF
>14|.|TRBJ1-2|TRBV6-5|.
TGTGCCAGCAGTTACTATGGGACGCACTATGGCTACACCTTC
CASSYYGTHYGYTF
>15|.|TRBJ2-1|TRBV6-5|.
TGTGCCAGCACCCTCATAGCGGACTCCTACAATGAGCAGTTCTTC
CASTLIADSYNEQFF
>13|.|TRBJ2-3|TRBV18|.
TGTGCCAGCTCACCCCCCGTGATAGATACGCAGTATTTT
CASSPPVIDTQYF
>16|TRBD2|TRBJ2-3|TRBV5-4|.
TGTGCCAGCAGCACCCGACTAGCGGGAGTGACAGATACGCAGTATTTT
CASSTRLAGVTDTQYF
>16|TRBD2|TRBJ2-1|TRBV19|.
TGTGCCAGTAGTATTGGGACTAGCGGGGGTCGGGTCAGCCAGTTCTTC
CASSIGTSGGRVSQFF
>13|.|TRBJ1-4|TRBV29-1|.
TGCAGCGTTCTCGGCCAGCTTAATGAAAAACTGTTTTTT
CSVLGQLNEKLFF
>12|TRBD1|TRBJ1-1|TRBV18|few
TGTGCCAGCTCGGACAGGGACACTGAAGCTTTCTTT
CASSDRDTEAFF
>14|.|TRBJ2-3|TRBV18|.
TGTGCCAGCTCACCAGGGAGGAGCACAGATACGCAGTATTTT
CASSPGRSTDTQYF
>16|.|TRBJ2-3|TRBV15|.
TGTGCCACCAGCAGAGACAATCCCGGGGGAATAGATACGCAGTATTTT
CATSRDNPGGIDTQYF
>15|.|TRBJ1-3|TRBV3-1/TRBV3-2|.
TGTGCCAGCAGCCAAGGGACAGCCTCTGGAAACACCATATATTTT
CASSQGTASGNTIYF
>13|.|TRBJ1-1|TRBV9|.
TGTGCCAGCAGCGTAGTCGGGGTTACTGAAGCTTTCTTT
CASSVVGVTEAFF
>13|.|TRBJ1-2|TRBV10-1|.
TGCGCCAGCTGGGACACCAAGTTCTATGGCTACACCTTC
CASWDTKFYGYTF
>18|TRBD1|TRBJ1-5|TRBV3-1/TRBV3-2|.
TGTGCCAGCAGCCTCCCTGGTCGAGGACAGGCCCATAATCAGCCCCAGCATTTT
CASSLPGRGQAHNQPQHF
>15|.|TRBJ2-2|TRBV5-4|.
TGTGCCAGCAGCTTTTCCGGGGCGAACACCGGGGAGCTGTTTTTT
CASSFSGANTGELFF
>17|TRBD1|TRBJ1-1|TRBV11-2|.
TGTGCCAGCAGCTCGAATTGGGGACAGGGCGTGAACACTGAAGCTTTCTTT
CASSSNWGQGVNTEAFF
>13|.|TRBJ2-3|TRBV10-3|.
TGTGCCATCAGTGTAACAGACACAGATACGCAGTATTTT
CAISVTDTDTQYF
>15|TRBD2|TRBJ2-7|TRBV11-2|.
TGTGCCAGCAGCTTAGATGGAGCGGGGGACTACGAGCAGTACTTC
CASSLDGAGDYEQYF
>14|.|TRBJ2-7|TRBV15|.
TGTGCCACCAGCAGAGCCCAGGGGAGTAGAGAGCAGTACTTC
CATSRAQGSREQYF
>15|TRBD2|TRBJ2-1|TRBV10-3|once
TGTGCCATCAGTGATCTGAGCGGGAGTTTCGATCGGCAGTTCTTC
CAISDLSGSFDRQFF